Below are 23 T cell receptor beta chains sequenced from a single sample in a study of cytomegalovirus exposure and HLA in healthy donors. The PCR ran on 60 Vbeta and 13 Jbeta primers. The protocol was immunoSEQ multiplex PCR, while the TCRdb copy is restricted to in-frame clones and leaves out a portion. The sample contains 150,000 to 200,000 clones, around 81% of which appear only once. The sequenced sample was PBMCs. These receptors came from a woman aged 25 to 45 in good health and CMV-seronegative.

V is TRBV28 and J is TRBJ2-4; tentative D call: TRBD1 (5 bases). This CDR3 has 13 amino acids. V was pared by 6 bases and J by 0 bases, with 6 bases between. Germline assignment: CDR1 MDHEN and CDR2 SYDVKM. DNA for the CDR3: TGTGCCAGCAGGGGGCCAGCCAAAAACATTCAGTACTTC. This encodes CASRGPAKNIQYF.

This clone was seen only a few times. The rearrangement joins TRBV25-1 to TRBJ2-7; TRBD2 is a possible D gene (6 bases). This CDR3 has 13 amino acids. CDR1 MGHDK and CDR2 SYGVNS come from the germline V gene. Trimming left V 7 bases short and J 6 bases short, with 16 bases between. CDR3 loop: CASMDYALGEQYF. The CDR3 nucleotides read TGTGCCAGCATGGACTACGCGCTGGGCGAGCAGTACTTC.

This sequence joins TRBV10-3 and TRBJ2-7; D not certain. The germline CDR1 and CDR2 sequences are ENHRY and SYGVKD. The CDR3 consists of 14 residues. V lost 3 bases, J lost 5 bases, and 14 bases lay in between. The CDR3 loop reads CAISDYRNPHEQYF. The CDR3 coding sequence is TGTGCCATCAGTGACTACAGAAATCCCCACGAGCAGTACTTC.

The CDR3 bases are TGCGCCAGCAGTGACCCGACAGTGGCAAAGAAACAGGTAAACACCGGGGAGCTGTTTTTT. Translating gives CASSDPTVAKKQVNTGELFF. This chain connects TRBV10-1 to TRBJ2-2; the D gene is possibly TRBD1 (5 bases). CDR3 length: 20 residues. CDR1 is WNHNN, CDR2 SYGVQD, per germline (reference sequence). Trimming cost V 3 bases and J 2 bases, with 25 bases left between them.

The chain has TRBV2 and TRBJ2-7; possibly TRBD2 for D (6 bases). The CDR3 totals 16 residues. Trimming removed 4 bases from V and 3 bases from J, with 19 bases in between. Germline loops: CDR1 SNHLY, CDR2 FYNNEI. The CDR3 coding sequence is TGTGCCAGCAGTGCCCCTTTGTTCGGGGGAAGCTACGAGCAGTACTTC. It is translated as CASSAPLFGGSYEQYF.

This chain connects TRBV20-1 to TRBJ1-6, with D hard to call. Trimming removed 4 bases from V and 14 bases from J, with 12 bases in between. This CDR3 has 11 residues. The V gene's germline CDR1 is DFQATT and CDR2 SNEGSKA (reference sequence). CDR3 amino acids: CSAIGGLALHF. The CDR3 DNA reads as TGCAGTGCTATAGGAGGCCTGGCCCTCCACTTT.

The chain employs TRBV19 and TRBJ1-6; D is unclear. V was trimmed by 6 bases and J by 0 bases, leaving 6 bases between them. From germline, CDR1 is LNHDA and CDR2 SQIVND (reference sequence). The CDR3 covers 14 residues. Written as DNA, the CDR3 is TGTGCCAGTAGGAGGAGCTCCTATAATTCACCCCTCCACTTT. Its protein product is CASRRSSYNSPLHF.

The rearrangement uses TRBV4-3 and TRBJ2-7; D is possibly TRBD1 (6 bases). This CDR3 spans 17 amino acids. Trimming pared 4 bases from V and 2 bases from J, leaving 21 bases between. Germline V CDR1 and CDR2: LGHNA, YSLEER. CDR3 in DNA: TGCGCCAGCAGCCCCTGGACAGACAGAAACCCACCCTACGAGCAGTACTTC. It encodes CASSPWTDRNPPYEQYF.

V usage is TRBV6-1 and J usage is TRBJ1-5; 11 nucleotides align to TRBD1. Trimming at V came to 6 bases and at J to 6 bases, leaving 7 bases not matched to a gene. CDR1 and CDR2 (germline): MNHNS, SASEGT. The CDR3 covers 15 residues. This chain's CDR3 is CASRETGTGGQPQHF. CDR3 coding DNA: TGTGCCAGCAGGGAAACCGGGACAGGGGGTCAGCCCCAGCATTTT.

This clone has only one observation. V gene TRBV6-1 combines with J gene TRBJ2-3; 9 positions match TRBD1. The V segment lost 6 bases and the J segment 3 bases; nucleotides outside the gene matches: 4. This CDR3 contains 14 residues. Germline V lookup: CDR1 MNHNS, CDR2 SASEGT. CDR3 bases: TGTGCCAGCAGAGGACAGGGGCGAACAGATACGCAGTATTTT. The encoded protein is CASRGQGRTDTQYF.

In its sample, this clone was seen once. This sequence joins TRBV7-9 and TRBJ2-3; TRBD2 agrees at 9 bases. The CDR3 contains 18 residues. V was pared by 2 bases and J by 2 bases, with 11 bases of the junction left unmatched. Germline loops: CDR1 SEHNR, CDR2 FQNEAQ (reference sequence). This CDR3 is CASSLRESRGGLTDTQYF. In nucleotides, the CDR3 is TGTGCCAGCAGCTTAAGGGAATCGCGGGGGGGCCTCACAGATACGCAGTATTTT. Filled out from reference TRBV7-9 and TRBJ2-3, the complete variable domain reads DTGVSQNPRHKITKRGQNVTFRCDPISEHNRLYWYRQTLGQGPEFLTYFQNEAQLEKSRLLSDRFSAERPKGSFSTLEIQRTEQGDSAMYLCASSLRESRGGLTDTQYFGPGTRLTVL.

The sample holds a few counts of this clone. The rearrangement links TRBV7-7 to TRBJ2-7; 7 bases agree with TRBD1. This CDR3 comprises 14 residues. The junction had 6 bases not matched to a gene; V was cut back by 5 bases and J by 2 bases. Germline CDR1 is SSHAT and CDR2 is FNYEAQ (reference sequence). In nucleotides, the CDR3 is TGTGCCAGCAGCCCCCGACAGGGTCCCTACGAGCAGTACTTC. Protein sequence: CASSPRQGPYEQYF.

CDR3 coding DNA: TGTGCCAGCAGTTTATCGGTCGTACGTGCCCTAGCGGGAGTTAAAGAGACCCAGTACTTC. The encoded protein is CASSLSVVRALAGVKETQYF. The chain uses TRBV27 and TRBJ2-5; TRBD2 aligns across 10 bases. Germline V gene lookup returns CDR1 MNHEY and CDR2 SMNVEV (reference sequence). The CDR3 has 20 amino acids. Losses at the gene ends were 0 bases for V and 3 bases for J; bases not matched to a gene: 16.

The chain links TRBV11-2 to TRBJ1-6; D not certain. The CDR3 covers 12 residues. V was trimmed by 3 bases and J by 14 bases, leaving 11 bases between them. The V gene's germline CDR1 is SGHAT and CDR2 FQNNGV. The CDR3 here is CASSFTSLALHF. The CDR3 nucleotides read TGTGCCAGCAGCTTTACATCTCTGGCCCTCCACTTT.

The V and J genes are TRBV10-3 and TRBJ1-3; 7 bases fit TRBD1. Germline V gene sequence: CDR1 ENHRY, CDR2 SYGVKD. The CDR3 consists of 16 residues. J gave up 4 bases and V 5 bases, and 11 bases lay outside the gene matches. The DNA for the CDR3 is TGTGCCATCAGTTCTACGACAGGGTTGTCAGGAAACACCATATATTTT. This translates into CAISSTTGLSGNTIYF.

The chain has TRBV7-8 and TRBJ2-7; D is unresolved. Per the germline V gene, CDR1 is SGHVS and CDR2 is FQNEAQ. There are 14 residues in the CDR3. Trimming left V 3 bases short and J 6 bases short, with 15 bases between. CDR3 region: CASSFPSSTAEQYF. The CDR3, as DNA: TGTGCCAGCAGCTTCCCATCTAGTACGGCCGAGCAGTACTTC.

As regards this clone: The same CDR3 arises from other DNA sequences in this sample as well. The CDR3 DNA follows: TGTGCCAGCAGCTTAGCGGAGTATCAGCCCCAGCATTTT. It translates to CASSLAEYQPQHF. The rearrangement uses TRBV7-9 and TRBJ1-5, with D uncertain. Germline-derived CDR1 and CDR2 are SEHNR and FQNEAQ (reference sequence). Trimming took off 0 bases at V and 5 bases at J, with 5 bases between the two ends. This CDR3 region has 13 residues.

The chain uses TRBV25-1 and TRBJ2-7, with D possibly matching TRBD1 (6 bases). This CDR3 has 14 residues. Germline lookup yields CDR1 MGHDK and CDR2 SYGVNS. V was pared by 5 bases and J by 4 bases, with 15 bases between. CDR3 loop: CASSPQGKQYEQYF. The DNA for the CDR3 is TGTGCCAGCAGTCCCCAGGGGAAGCAATACGAGCAGTACTTC.

The chain links TRBV6-1 to TRBJ1-6, with TRBD1 matching over 7 bases. This CDR3 is 14 amino acids long. Per germline, CDR1 MNHNS and CDR2 SASEGT. The V gene end was trimmed by 6 bases and the J gene end by 9 bases; junction bases not matched to a gene: 8. In DNA form, the CDR3 reads TGTGCCAGCAGCCGAGACAGGGAAAGTTCACCCCTCCACTTT. Residues: CASSRDRESSPLHF.

The CDR3 region has the DNA TGTGCCAGCAGCGATCCGGGACAGAGCTCCTACAATGAGCAGTTCTTC. Translation: CASSDPGQSSYNEQFF. This chain connects TRBV11-2 to TRBJ2-1, with 7 bases identical to TRBD1. V lost 5 bases, J lost 0 bases, and 7 bases stayed unmatched. The germline CDR1 and CDR2 sequences are SGHAT and FQNNGV. The CDR3 is 16 amino acids.

The chain employs TRBV27 and TRBJ2-2; TRBD2 might be the D (6 bases). CDR1 and CDR2 from the germline V gene are MNHEY and SMNVEV (reference sequence). The CDR3 extends over 14 amino acids. Trimming took 4 bases from V and 4 from J, leaving 10 bases between them. This CDR3 is CASSSGLFTGELFF. CDR3 coding DNA: TGTGCCAGCAGTTCGGGACTCTTCACCGGGGAGCTGTTTTTT.

V is TRBV30 and J is TRBJ2-7, with 9 bases lining up with TRBD1. The CDR3 runs to 19 residues. Germline assignment: CDR1 GTSNPN and CDR2 SVGIG (reference sequence). Trimming removed 2 bases from V and 1 base from J; junction bases left unmatched: 18. The CDR3 sequence is CAWSPWTGESLYVSYEQYF. The DNA for the CDR3 is TGTGCCTGGAGTCCGTGGACAGGGGAGTCCCTTTACGTTTCCTACGAGCAGTACTTC.

This clone was picked up one time. The rearrangement links TRBV10-3 to TRBJ2-7; 9 positions agree with TRBD2. The CDR3 contains 14 residues. J lost 6 bases, V lost 1 base, and 4 bases had no gene match. From germline, CDR1 is ENHRY and CDR2 SYGVKD. The chain's CDR3 is CAISELAGEGEQYF. The CDR3 DNA reads TGTGCCATCAGTGAGTTAGCGGGAGAAGGCGAGCAGTACTTC.